These T cell receptor beta chains were read from a single sample in a study of blood T cell repertoires in COVID-19. Profiling relied on immunoSEQ multiplex PCR, and the TCRdb table lists in-frame clones only, not all of them. The data show under 300,000 clones, 85% to 90% seen once. The material sequenced was peripheral blood. These receptors were obtained from a man younger than 35 with active or convalescent COVID-19. Both conserved end residues are part of each CDR3. The D gene is left open where the match is weak. Clone size is given for some rows only: seen once, a few or many times, or a class if the clone is expanded.

clone_size,d_call,v_call,j_call,cdr3_nt,cdr3_aa
-,TRBD2,TRBV9,TRBJ2-2,TGTGCCAGCAGCGTAGGGAGCGGGAGGGCCACCGGGGAGCTGTTTTTT,CASSVGSGRATGELFF
-,-,TRBV7-9,TRBJ2-3,TGTGCCAGCACCAAGGGGCAGCTTAATGTCGATACGCAGTATTTT,CASTKGQLNVDTQYF
-,TRBD2,TRBV6-5,TRBJ2-1,TGTGCCAGCGAGCGGGAGAGAGAGGATGAGCAGTTCTTC,CASEREREDEQFF
once,-,TRBV18,TRBJ1-5,TGTGCCAGCTCGTTCGGGGAGGGGACTCAGCCCCAGCATTTT,CASSFGEGTQPQHF
-,-,TRBV24-1,TRBJ2-1,TGTGCCACCAGTGATGAGACAGGCCCACAGGGCGAGCAGTTCTTC,CATSDETGPQGEQFF
once,-,TRBV12-3/TRBV12-4,TRBJ1-4,TGTGCCAGCAAGACAGGAGAAAAACTGTTTTTT,CASKTGEKLFF
once,-,TRBV28,TRBJ1-5,TGTGCCAGCAGTTTGAGGTCAGGGCAGCCCCAGCATTTT,CASSLRSGQPQHF
once,TRBD1,TRBV6-5,TRBJ1-5,TGTGCCAGCAGAAGGGACAGCTATAGCAATCAGCCCCAGCATTTT,CASRRDSYSNQPQHF
-,-,TRBV5-1,TRBJ2-7,TGCGCCAGCAGCTTGGTTCCCTTCCCCCCGAGGGACTACGAGCAGTACTTC,CASSLVPFPPRDYEQYF
-,-,TRBV12-3/TRBV12-4,TRBJ1-3,TGTGCCAGCAGTTCCAACACAGGGAACACCATATATTTT,CASSSNTGNTIYF
-,-,TRBV5-4,TRBJ2-5,TGTGCCAGCAGCTTTTATCAACCCGGGCAAGAGACCCAGTACTTC,CASSFYQPGQETQYF
-,-,TRBV18,TRBJ2-1,TGTGCCAGCTCACCACCTTTTAGGGGTAACAATGAGCAGTTCTTC,CASSPPFRGNNEQFF
-,TRBD2,TRBV5-4,TRBJ2-1,TGTGCCAGCAGCTTGGCGAGCGGGAGTGGCTATGAGCAGTTCTTC,CASSLASGSGYEQFF
-,-,TRBV10-3,TRBJ2-2,TGTGCCATCAGTGAGTCGGAGCTAACCGGGGAGCTGTTTTTT,CAISESELTGELFF
-,-,TRBV6-5,TRBJ1-4,TGTGCCAGCACTGTGTTTGCGGGTTCTAATGAAAAACTGTTTTTT,CASTVFAGSNEKLFF
once,TRBD1,TRBV5-4,TRBJ2-3,TGTGCCAGCAGCTTGGATGAGGGGGCGCAACGCACAGATACGCAGTATTTT,CASSLDEGAQRTDTQYF
-,-,TRBV2,TRBJ1-5,TGTGCCAGCAGTTTAAGCTCGGGGACACCAGGGCCCCAGCATTTT,CASSLSSGTPGPQHF
-,TRBD2,TRBV2,TRBJ2-1,TGTGCCAGCAGTGCCCGGACTAGCGGGAACAATGAGCAGTTCTTC,CASSARTSGNNEQFF
-,TRBD2,TRBV9,TRBJ2-3,TGTGCCAGCAGCCCTACGGGAGGGTCAGTAACAGATACGCAGTATTTT,CASSPTGGSVTDTQYF
-,-,TRBV7-9,TRBJ2-1,TGTGCCAGCAGCTTAGTAGGGGCCTCGGGTGAGCAGTTCTTC,CASSLVGASGEQFF
-,-,TRBV15,TRBJ2-3,TGTGCCACCAGCAGAGCCTCAGATACGCAGTATTTT,CATSRASDTQYF
-,TRBD2,TRBV7-3,TRBJ2-2,TGTGCCAGCAGCTTAACCCCAGCGGGAGCCCCCGGGGAGCTGTTTTTT,CASSLTPAGAPGELFF
-,-,TRBV6-5,TRBJ1-4,TGTGCCAGCAGAGCCTTCAGGCTTAATGAAAAACTGTTTTTT,CASRAFRLNEKLFF
-,-,TRBV5-1,TRBJ2-3,TGCGCCAGCAGCTCTCGACAGTTCACAGATACGCAGTATTTT,CASSSRQFTDTQYF